This TCR beta chain was identified in a study of neoadjuvant anti-PD-1 for oral cavity cancer. Germline CDR1 and CDR2: SGHNT and YYREEE (reference sequence). V lost 2 bases and J lost 0, with 12 bases in between. The length of the CDR3 is 15 residues. Indicated time point: after neoadjuvant nivolumab, at surgical resection. These newly diagnosed stage II-IVA oral cavity squamous cell carcinoma patients had no prior systemic or radiation treatment. Most PBMC samples had approximately 440 ng input DNA in six replicates. Data came from immunoSEQ multiplex PCR; TCRdb stores just in-frame clones and leaves some out. The data hold about 14,000 clones, with about 70% observed a single time.

The source material was PBMCs, sampled after nivolumab (anti-PD-1) treatment. The clonotype comes from a person aged 40 to 85 with oral cavity squamous cell carcinoma. The J gene is TRBJ2-7, the V gene TRBV5-4; a possible D gene is TRBD1 (6 bases). The CDR3 loop is CASSFKQGSSYEQYF. The CDR3 coding sequence is TGTGCCAGCAGCTTCAAACAGGGCTCCTCCTACGAGCAGTACTTC.